This T cell receptor (beta chain) is from a study of blood T cell repertoires in COVID-19. Across the study: Collection of acute and convalescent COVID-19 samples took place in the United States, Italy and Spain. The analysed material was cDNA or gDNA that came from T cells, B-cell-depleted T cells, or PBMCs.

Source study methods: The assay estimated nucleated cells by amplifying reference gene primers. The data were produced by immunoSEQ multiplex PCR, yet TCRdb's version contains in-frame clones alone and is incomplete. The V and J calls and clone size are taken from that table; D and trimming were inferred from the DNA. The sample has approximately 210,000 clones; roughly 80% are singletons. Seattle-derived patients entered the study during active infection and were followed longitudinally. V lost 5 bases, J lost 10 bases, and 15 bases lay in between. This CDR3 comprises 12 residues. Germline V gene data show CDR1 as GTSNPN and CDR2 as SVGIG (reference sequence).

The V gene is TRBV30, the J gene TRBJ2-1; no firm D call. The sample consisted of peripheral blood. The source is a man aged 60-69 years with COVID-19, enrolled during active disease. CDR3 loop: CAWRYKPGEQFF. The CDR3 bases are TGTGCCTGGCGATACAAGCCCGGGGAGCAGTTCTTC.